This T cell receptor (beta chain) was identified in a study of T cell clonotyping in hematopoietic cell transplantation. Germline V CDR1 and CDR2: MGHRA, YSYEKL. This CDR3 comprises 15 residues. The J segment lost 5 bases and the V segment lost 5 bases, leaving 11 bases of the junction unmatched. The assay was immunoSEQ multiplex PCR, and TCRdb's table has in-frame clones only and misses some. The sample records about 36,000 clones, approximately 89% being singletons. Sequencing input: peripheral blood mononuclear cells. The sequence derives from a woman aged 40 to 50 in good health. Some clones in this sample may be carry-over from other donors' samples. The chain has TRBV4-1 and TRBJ1-1, with TRBD1 matching 7 bases. CDR3 protein: CASSYSGRGRTEAFF. CDR3 bases: TGCGCCAGCAGCTATTCAGGGAGGGGGCGAACTGAAGCTTTCTTT.